These T cell receptor beta chains were read from a single sample in a study of blood T cells in healthy people across ages. TCRdb re-called the 5' RACE reads through MiXCR, storing one row per CDR3 protein. The table records some 1 million distinct CDR3 sequences, less than 50% of them present only once. The specimen was blood. The receptors shown here come from a woman aged 60-75 years in good health. CDR3s include the opening cysteine and the closing phenylalanine or tryptophan. A D gene is named only where the DNA matches it firmly. Where a row states a size, it is once, few, many or the class of an expanded clone; other rows omit it.

J gene: TRBJ2-1; V gene: TRBV5-1; D gene: TRBD1; clone size: few; CDR3 protein: CASSLAGQAFNEQFF; CDR3 DNA: TGCGCCAGCAGCTTGGCGGGACAGGCTTTCAATGAGCAGTTCTTC
J gene: TRBJ2-1; V gene: TRBV6-6; D gene: NA; clone size: NA; CDR3 protein: CASSSGTAVGNEQFF; CDR3 DNA: TGTGCCAGCAGTTCCGGGACCGCCGTGGGTAATGAGCAGTTCTTC
J gene: TRBJ2-7; V gene: TRBV18; D gene: NA; clone size: NA; CDR3 protein: CASSPPVNWDSSYEQYF; CDR3 DNA: TGTGCCAGCTCACCACCGGTCAATTGGGATAGCTCCTACGAGCAGTACTTC
J gene: TRBJ1-1; V gene: TRBV5-4; D gene: TRBD1; clone size: NA; CDR3 protein: CASSTSTGGNTEAFF; CDR3 DNA: TGTGCCAGCAGCACTTCGACAGGGGGAAACACTGAAGCTTTCTTT
J gene: TRBJ2-3; V gene: TRBV28; D gene: NA; clone size: NA; CDR3 protein: CASSSLWGATQYF; CDR3 DNA: TGTGCCAGCAGCTCCCTATGGGGGGCAACGCAGTATTTT
J gene: TRBJ2-1; V gene: TRBV10-3; D gene: NA; clone size: few; CDR3 protein: CAIIVRDKAVSMSYNEQFF; CDR3 DNA: TGTGCCATCATCGTCCGGGACAAGGCGGTAAGTATGTCCTACAATGAGCAGTTCTTC
J gene: TRBJ1-1; V gene: TRBV29-1; D gene: TRBD1; clone size: few; CDR3 protein: CSVGTVGTEAFF; CDR3 DNA: TGCAGCGTAGGGACAGTGGGCACTGAAGCTTTCTTT
J gene: TRBJ1-2; V gene: TRBV2; D gene: TRBD1; clone size: NA; CDR3 protein: CASRANRDRPYGYTF; CDR3 DNA: TGTGCCAGCAGAGCAAACAGGGACAGACCCTATGGCTACACCTTC
J gene: TRBJ2-7; V gene: TRBV28; D gene: NA; clone size: few; CDR3 protein: CASSGPGRSEQYF; CDR3 DNA: TGTGCCAGCAGTGGGCCGGGTAGGAGCGAGCAGTACTTC
J gene: TRBJ1-5; V gene: TRBV29-1; D gene: NA; clone size: NA; CDR3 protein: CSVEGGDNQPQHF; CDR3 DNA: TGCAGCGTTGAGGGTGGGGACAATCAGCCCCAGCATTTT
J gene: TRBJ2-5; V gene: TRBV27; D gene: NA; clone size: NA; CDR3 protein: CASSSLKTIQYF; CDR3 DNA: TGTGCCAGCAGTTCGCTCAAGACGATCCAGTACTTC
J gene: TRBJ2-3; V gene: TRBV2; D gene: NA; clone size: NA; CDR3 protein: CASRDDADTQYF; CDR3 DNA: TGTGCCAGCAGGGACGATGCAGATACGCAGTATTTT
J gene: TRBJ2-7; V gene: TRBV5-1; D gene: NA; clone size: NA; CDR3 protein: CASSFDGTSYEQYF; CDR3 DNA: TGCGCCAGCAGCTTTGATGGGACATCCTACGAGCAGTACTTC
J gene: TRBJ2-1; V gene: TRBV5-1; D gene: TRBD2; clone size: few; CDR3 protein: CASSSLGLADNEQFF; CDR3 DNA: TGCGCCAGCAGTTCCTTGGGACTAGCGGACAATGAGCAGTTCTTC
J gene: TRBJ2-7; V gene: TRBV27; D gene: TRBD2; clone size: few; CDR3 protein: CASSLIGTSGMDEQYF; CDR3 DNA: TGTGCCAGCAGTTTAATAGGGACTAGCGGGATGGACGAGCAGTACTTC
J gene: TRBJ2-4; V gene: TRBV7-2; D gene: NA; clone size: NA; CDR3 protein: CASSGQDFAKNIQYF; CDR3 DNA: TGTGCCAGCAGCGGGCAGGATTTTGCCAAAAACATTCAGTACTTC
J gene: TRBJ1-1; V gene: TRBV13; D gene: NA; clone size: NA; CDR3 protein: CASSLGILDTEAFF; CDR3 DNA: TGTGCCAGCAGCTTAGGGATCTTAGACACTGAAGCTTTCTTT
J gene: TRBJ2-7; V gene: TRBV4-2; D gene: TRBD2; clone size: NA; CDR3 protein: CASSQDLSGGASGFSYEQYF; CDR3 DNA: TGTGCCAGCAGCCAAGATCTTAGCGGGGGGGCCAGCGGGTTTTCCTACGAGCAGTACTTC
J gene: TRBJ2-1; V gene: TRBV7-2; D gene: TRBD2; clone size: few; CDR3 protein: CASSLEVGRAGFF; CDR3 DNA: TGTGCCAGCAGCTTAGAGGTCGGGAGGGCCGGGTTCTTC
J gene: TRBJ2-5; V gene: TRBV20-1; D gene: TRBD2; clone size: NA; CDR3 protein: CSAPNERGFGETQYF; CDR3 DNA: TGCAGTGCTCCCAATGAGCGGGGCTTTGGCGAGACCCAGTACTTC
J gene: TRBJ2-1; V gene: TRBV12-3/TRBV12-4; D gene: NA; clone size: once; CDR3 protein: CASSRSSASSYNEQFF; CDR3 DNA: TGTGCCAGCAGCCGATCTAGCGCCAGCTCCTACAATGAGCAGTTCTTC
J gene: TRBJ2-1; V gene: TRBV6-5; D gene: NA; clone size: many; CDR3 protein: CASSLGARENEQFF; CDR3 DNA: TGTGCCAGCAGTCTAGGGGCGAGAGAGAATGAGCAGTTCTTC
J gene: TRBJ2-7; V gene: TRBV12-3/TRBV12-4; D gene: TRBD2; clone size: NA; CDR3 protein: CASRKTSGTHEQYF; CDR3 DNA: TGTGCCAGCAGAAAGACTAGCGGGACCCACGAGCAGTACTTC
J gene: TRBJ2-3; V gene: TRBV7-9; D gene: TRBD2; clone size: few; CDR3 protein: CASSFGTSLTDTQYF; CDR3 DNA: TGTGCCAGCAGCTTTGGGACTAGCCTCACAGATACGCAGTATTTT
J gene: TRBJ2-2; V gene: TRBV6-2/TRBV6-3; D gene: TRBD1; clone size: NA; CDR3 protein: CASTPGQGTGGELFF; CDR3 DNA: TGTGCCAGCACCCCAGGACAGGGGACAGGAGGGGAGCTGTTTTTT
J gene: TRBJ2-1; V gene: TRBV11-1; D gene: TRBD1; clone size: NA; CDR3 protein: CASSLAQRVGGLRYNEQFF; CDR3 DNA: TGTGCCAGCAGCTTAGCCCAACGTGTAGGGGGCCTTAGATACAATGAGCAGTTCTTC
J gene: TRBJ2-5; V gene: TRBV4-1; D gene: NA; clone size: NA; CDR3 protein: CASSQTGGVNETQYF; CDR3 DNA: TGCGCCAGCAGCCAAACCGGGGGAGTGAACGAGACCCAGTACTTC
J gene: TRBJ2-1; V gene: TRBV20-1; D gene: TRBD2; clone size: NA; CDR3 protein: CSARDPSGKYNEQFF; CDR3 DNA: TGCAGTGCTAGAGACCCTAGCGGGAAGTACAATGAGCAGTTCTTC
J gene: TRBJ2-5; V gene: TRBV5-1; D gene: NA; clone size: NA; CDR3 protein: CASSPASGLQETQYF; CDR3 DNA: TGCGCCAGCAGCCCTGCCTCGGGACTCCAAGAGACCCAGTACTTC
J gene: TRBJ2-7; V gene: TRBV6-1; D gene: NA; clone size: few; CDR3 protein: CASGEAPRAPYEQYF; CDR3 DNA: TGTGCCAGCGGCGAGGCACCCAGGGCGCCGTACGAGCAGTACTTC
J gene: TRBJ1-2; V gene: TRBV7-3; D gene: NA; clone size: NA; CDR3 protein: CASSLTAGRGGYTF; CDR3 DNA: TGTGCCAGCAGCTTAACGGCGGGGCGCGGAGGCTACACCTTC
J gene: TRBJ2-7; V gene: TRBV30; D gene: NA; clone size: few; CDR3 protein: CAWSWHRSYEQYF; CDR3 DNA: TGTGCCTGGAGTTGGCACCGATCCTACGAGCAGTACTTC
J gene: TRBJ2-1; V gene: TRBV18; D gene: NA; clone size: NA; CDR3 protein: CASSPANEQFF; CDR3 DNA: TGTGCCAGCTCACCGGCCAATGAGCAGTTCTTC
J gene: TRBJ2-5; V gene: TRBV18; D gene: NA; clone size: NA; CDR3 protein: CASSPRMVAWGETQYF; CDR3 DNA: TGTGCCAGCTCACCAAGGATGGTGGCCTGGGGAGAGACCCAGTACTTC
J gene: TRBJ2-1; V gene: TRBV20-1; D gene: TRBD2; clone size: NA; CDR3 protein: CSASTSVGSYNEQFF; CDR3 DNA: TGCAGTGCTAGTACTAGCGTGGGCTCCTACAATGAGCAGTTCTTC
J gene: TRBJ2-7; V gene: TRBV19; D gene: NA; clone size: NA; CDR3 protein: CASSGTGVSYNEQYF; CDR3 DNA: TGTGCCAGTAGCGGGACTGGGGTCTCCTACAATGAGCAGTACTTC
J gene: TRBJ1-5; V gene: TRBV2; D gene: NA; clone size: few; CDR3 protein: CASSGDVGVLNQPQHF; CDR3 DNA: TGTGCCAGCAGTGGAGATGTGGGGGTACTAAATCAGCCCCAGCATTTT
J gene: TRBJ2-1; V gene: TRBV21-1; D gene: NA; clone size: few; CDR3 protein: CASSKARLGPGLRNDEQFF; CDR3 DNA: TGTGCCAGCAGCAAAGCAAGGCTTGGTCCGGGACTACGCAATGATGAGCAGTTCTTC
J gene: TRBJ2-7; V gene: TRBV27; D gene: NA; clone size: few; CDR3 protein: CASRPQTTYSYEQYF; CDR3 DNA: TGTGCCAGCAGGCCACAGACAACCTACTCCTACGAGCAGTACTTC
J gene: TRBJ2-5; V gene: TRBV15; D gene: TRBD2; clone size: NA; CDR3 protein: CATSRRDGGSETQYF; CDR3 DNA: TGTGCCACCAGCAGGCGGGACGGCGGGAGTGAGACCCAGTACTTC
J gene: TRBJ2-7; V gene: TRBV2; D gene: TRBD1; clone size: NA; CDR3 protein: CASRPQGAYEQYF; CDR3 DNA: TGTGCCAGCAGGCCGCAGGGGGCATACGAGCAGTACTTC
J gene: TRBJ2-2; V gene: TRBV28; D gene: TRBD1; clone size: NA; CDR3 protein: CASSRDRGRSTGELFF; CDR3 DNA: TGTGCGAGCAGCAGGGACAGGGGGCGGAGTACCGGGGAGCTGTTTTTT
J gene: TRBJ1-1; V gene: TRBV28; D gene: NA; clone size: few; CDR3 protein: CASTNTLSMNTEAFF; CDR3 DNA: TGTGCCAGCACTAACACCCTGAGCATGAACACTGAAGCTTTCTTT
J gene: TRBJ1-5; V gene: TRBV3-1; D gene: TRBD1; clone size: NA; CDR3 protein: CASSLRDRDQPQHF; CDR3 DNA: TGTGCCAGCAGCCTCAGGGACAGGGATCAGCCCCAGCATTTT
J gene: TRBJ2-3; V gene: TRBV28; D gene: TRBD1; clone size: NA; CDR3 protein: CASRLELGSGGTQYF; CDR3 DNA: TGTGCCAGCAGGCTAGAGCTGGGGTCAGGGGGTACGCAGTATTTT
J gene: TRBJ2-1; V gene: TRBV2; D gene: TRBD2; clone size: few; CDR3 protein: CASSEGTSGDNEQFF; CDR3 DNA: TGTGCCAGCAGTGAGGGGACTAGCGGGGACAATGAGCAGTTCTTC
J gene: TRBJ2-5; V gene: TRBV5-1; D gene: TRBD2; clone size: NA; CDR3 protein: CASSSRLAGSQETQYF; CDR3 DNA: TGCGCCAGCAGCTCGCGCCTAGCGGGGTCCCAAGAGACCCAGTACTTC
J gene: TRBJ2-3; V gene: TRBV6-5; D gene: NA; clone size: NA; CDR3 protein: CASRLTGERGDTQYF; CDR3 DNA: TGTGCCAGCAGATTAACAGGGGAGCGGGGAGATACGCAGTATTTT
J gene: TRBJ2-4; V gene: TRBV12-3/TRBV12-4; D gene: TRBD2; clone size: NA; CDR3 protein: CASRRRTSRGIQYF; CDR3 DNA: TGTGCCAGCAGGCGACGGACTAGCCGAGGCATTCAGTACTTC
J gene: TRBJ2-3; V gene: TRBV7-2; D gene: NA; clone size: few; CDR3 protein: CASSLGVGALTDTQYF; CDR3 DNA: TGTGCCAGCAGCTTAGGGGTGGGAGCCCTCACAGATACGCAGTATTTT
J gene: TRBJ2-7; V gene: TRBV6-5; D gene: TRBD2; clone size: few; CDR3 protein: CASSFPGTSTAEQYF; CDR3 DNA: TGTGCCAGCAGTTTTCCCGGGACTAGCACCGCGGAGCAGTACTTC
J gene: TRBJ1-2; V gene: TRBV10-3; D gene: NA; clone size: many; CDR3 protein: CAISRPGAYGYTF; CDR3 DNA: TGTGCCATCAGCCGACCAGGGGCCTATGGCTACACCTTC
J gene: TRBJ2-4; V gene: TRBV7-2; D gene: NA; clone size: few; CDR3 protein: CASTLGGGKNIQYF; CDR3 DNA: TGTGCCAGCACCCTAGGGGGGGGGAAAAACATTCAGTACTTC
J gene: TRBJ2-1; V gene: TRBV12-3/TRBV12-4; D gene: NA; clone size: few; CDR3 protein: CASSFWDSSYNEQFF; CDR3 DNA: TGTGCCAGCAGTTTTTGGGATTCATCCTACAATGAGCAGTTCTTC
J gene: TRBJ1-2; V gene: TRBV29-1; D gene: NA; clone size: NA; CDR3 protein: CSVEVPGVLPGYTF; CDR3 DNA: TGCAGCGTTGAAGTCCCAGGGGTCCTCCCTGGCTACACCTTC
J gene: TRBJ2-7; V gene: TRBV20-1; D gene: TRBD1; clone size: NA; CDR3 protein: CSAGDRGSSYEQYF; CDR3 DNA: TGCAGTGCTGGGGACAGGGGAAGCTCCTACGAGCAGTACTTC
J gene: TRBJ2-1; V gene: TRBV7-9; D gene: NA; clone size: many; CDR3 protein: CASRPLGNEQFF; CDR3 DNA: TGTGCCAGCAGACCATTGGGGAATGAGCAGTTCTTC
J gene: TRBJ2-3; V gene: TRBV12-3/TRBV12-4; D gene: NA; clone size: NA; CDR3 protein: CASRLRAYTDTQYF; CDR3 DNA: TGTGCCAGTAGATTGCGGGCTTACACAGATACGCAGTATTTT
J gene: TRBJ1-2; V gene: TRBV4-1; D gene: TRBD1; clone size: few; CDR3 protein: CASSQEVRGLAGYTF; CDR3 DNA: TGCGCCAGCAGCCAAGAGGTCAGGGGGCTAGCTGGCTACACCTTC
J gene: TRBJ1-4; V gene: TRBV11-2; D gene: TRBD1; clone size: NA; CDR3 protein: CASSLTAGTEREKLFF; CDR3 DNA: TGTGCCAGCAGCTTAACCGCCGGGACAGAACGGGAAAAACTGTTTTTT